The source of this T cell receptor (beta chain) is a study of T-cell reconstitution after alpha-beta-depleted transplantation in children. Findings and limits, study-wide: T-cell counts and diversity at one year following transplant were attributed mainly to newly produced T cells.

This clonotype has ten or more counts. What it binds is unknown. CDR1 LNHDA and CDR2 SQIVND come from the germline V gene (reference sequence). The V end was cut by 5 bases, the J end by 2 bases, with 15 bases between. CDR3 size: 15 residues. Unique molecular identifiers were built into the TCRbeta library. TCRdb used MiXCR to reprocess the PCR reads, holding one entry per CDR3 protein. This table has fewer than 350,000 distinct CDR3 sequences, around 7.3% appearing once. The sample in question was peripheral blood, obtained 360 days after TCRalphabeta/CD19-depleted stem cell transplant. The chain carries TRBV19 and TRBJ1-1; D is unclear. The clonotype was recovered from a female patient under 10 years old who had a stem cell transplant for Fanconi anemia, so the T cells may come from the graft donor. CDR3: CASSGPAGGNTEAFF. CDR3 nucleotides: TGTGCCAGTAGTGGGCCCGCGGGCGGCAACACTGAAGCTTTCTTT.